This T cell receptor beta chain was identified during a study of T cells in Graves' hyperthyroidism and ophthalmopathy. Study in general: Before treatment of any kind, peripheral blood was taken at initial diagnosis. Findings of the study overall: Blood also carried most thyroid clonotypes expanded above 0.001.

Among ophthalmopathy patients, the Clinical Activity Score reached at least 3, the NOSPECS grade reached at least 4, and duration remained under 3 months. Orbital computed tomography and thyroid ultrasound, together with serum TRAb and thyroxine and clinical symptoms, were used for diagnoses. This clonotype was detected only a few times. Its antigen remains unidentified. Trimming took off 3 bases at V and 0 bases at J, with 27 bases between the two ends. Germline loops: CDR1 LNHNV, CDR2 YYDKDF (reference sequence). CDR3 size: 21 residues. RNA transcripts gave rise to amplified TCR beta CDR3 regions. First-round RT-PCR targeting the TCR CDR3 was performed with the HTBI primer set. Each CDR3 protein gets one entry after TCRdb re-called the multiplex PCR reads with MiXCR. The sample lists 250,000 to 350,000 distinct CDR3 sequences; 20% to 25% were seen once.

The chain combines TRBV15 with TRBJ2-4; D is possibly TRBD1 or TRBD2 (5 bases each). This clonotype was sampled from a man aged 25-40 years with Graves' ophthalmopathy. Sequencing was done on a sample of blood. The CDR3 DNA follows: TGTGCCACCAGCAGCCCCCCGAAGAGCACGGGGCAACGGGCAGCCAAAAACATTCAGTACTTC. Translation gives CATSSPPKSTGQRAAKNIQYF. Full variable domain (remainder filled in from reference TRBV15 and TRBJ2-4): DAMVIQNPRYQVTQFGKPVTLSCSQTLNHNVMYWYQQKSSQAPKLLFHYYDKDFNNEADTPDNFQSRRPNTSFCFLDIRSPGLGDTAMYLCATSSPPKSTGQRAAKNIQYFGAGTRLSVL.